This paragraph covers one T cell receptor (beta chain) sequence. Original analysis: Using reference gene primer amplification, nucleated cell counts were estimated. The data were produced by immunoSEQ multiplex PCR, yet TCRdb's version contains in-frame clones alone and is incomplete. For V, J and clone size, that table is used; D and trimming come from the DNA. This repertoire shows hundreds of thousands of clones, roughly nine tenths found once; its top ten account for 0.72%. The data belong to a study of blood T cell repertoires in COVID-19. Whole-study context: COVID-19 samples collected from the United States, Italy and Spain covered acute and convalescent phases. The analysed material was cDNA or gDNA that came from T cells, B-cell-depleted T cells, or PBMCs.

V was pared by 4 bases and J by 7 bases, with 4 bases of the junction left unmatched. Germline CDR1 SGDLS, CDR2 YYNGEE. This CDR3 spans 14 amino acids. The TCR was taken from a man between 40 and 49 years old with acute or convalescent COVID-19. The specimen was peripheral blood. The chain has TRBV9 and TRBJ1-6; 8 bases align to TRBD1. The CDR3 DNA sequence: TGTGCCAGCAGCCTCAGACAGGGGAATTCACCCCTCCACTTT. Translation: CASSLRQGNSPLHF.